One sample yielded the 7 T cell receptor beta chains listed below, sequenced in a study of blood T cell repertoires in COVID-19. Sequencing was performed with immunoSEQ multiplex PCR; in TCRdb, only in-frame clones are kept and a portion is missing. Of about 360,000 clones in the sample, approximately 87% are singletons; the top ten hold 1% to 1.5%. The sample comprised PBMCs or T cells enriched from blood (not recorded which). The source is a man aged 25-45 years who had recovered from COVID-19.

The V gene is TRBV6-5, the J gene TRBJ1-2; TRBD1 agrees at 7 bases. Germline V gives CDR1 MNHEY, CDR2 SVGAGI. CDR3 length: 13 residues. J was trimmed by 4 bases and V by 7 bases; bases with no gene match: 6. In nucleotides, the CDR3 is TGTGCCAGCAAGGATCAGGGGGGCTATGGCTACACCTTC. Its protein is CASKDQGGYGYTF.

The rearrangement uses TRBV7-3 and TRBJ2-5, with TRBD1 matching over 8 bases. Germline values: CDR1 SGHTA, CDR2 FQGTGA. This CDR3 has 15 residues. The V segment lost 2 bases and the J segment 5 bases; nucleotides outside the gene matches: 7. The CDR3 protein is CASSLGDRGRETQYF. DNA of the CDR3: TGTGCCAGCAGCTTAGGAGACAGGGGAAGGGAGACCCAGTACTTC.

J is TRBJ2-3 and V is TRBV6-1; TRBD1 agrees at 7 bases. Germline lookup yields CDR1 MNHNS and CDR2 SASEGT. The CDR3 has 16 amino acids. The junction had 13 bases not matched to a gene; V was cut back by 4 bases and J by 6 bases. DNA of the CDR3: TGTGCCAGCAGTGGGGGTAACAGGGGATGGTTGGATACGCAGTATTTT. This sequence encodes CASSGGNRGWLDTQYF.

The gene calls are TRBV9 and TRBJ1-4, with 7 bases that match TRBD1. The CDR3 spans 16 residues. The V and J ends lost 4 bases and 4 bases, in that order; junction bases with no gene match: 10. Germline V lookup: CDR1 SGDLS, CDR2 YYNGEE. CDR3 residues: CASSPRGRLYNEKLFF. DNA of the CDR3: TGTGCCAGCAGCCCAAGGGGGCGGTTATATAATGAAAAACTGTTTTTT.

The chain uses TRBV19 and TRBJ2-1; 9 nucleotides line up with TRBD2. The ends lost 5 bases at V and 3 bases at J; junction bases unmatched: 23. The V gene's germline CDR1 is LNHDA and CDR2 SQIVND (reference sequence). This CDR3 region has 21 residues. The CDR3 is CASSARGTRGGPFKLYNEQFF. The CDR3 bases are TGTGCCAGTAGTGCCCGAGGTACGCGGGGGGGCCCTTTTAAGCTCTACAATGAGCAGTTCTTC.

Note on this clone: At one end, the junction sequence differs from germline, possibly due to a read error. CDR3 in DNA: TGTGCCAGCAGCCCGCCGGGACTAGCGGGGACCTTC. The encoded protein is CASSPPGLAGTF. The gene calls are TRBV7-8 and TRBJ2-7, with 13 bases matching TRBD2. Germline-derived CDR1 and CDR2 are SGHVS and FQNEAQ. CDR3 length: 12 residues.

The gene calls are TRBV6-6 and TRBJ1-1; TRBD1 might be the D (5 bases). The CDR3 extends over 16 amino acids. Germline-derived CDR1 and CDR2 are MNHNY and SVGAGI (reference sequence). V dropped 0 bases and J dropped 6 bases, with 17 bases sitting between them. The CDR3 sequence: CASSYSIQGQTPEAFF. The CDR3 DNA is TGTGCCAGCAGTTACTCGATTCAGGGCCAAACACCTGAAGCTTTCTTT.